What follows are 4 T cell receptor beta chains derived from one specimen sequenced in a study of response to subunit inactivated influenza vaccine. TCRdb recomputed calls from the RT-PCR reads with MiXCR, one row per CDR3 protein. The sample consists of approximately 520,000 distinct CDR3 sequences, about 15% of them appearing once. The sequencing here drew on CD4+ T cells sorted from PBMCs, taken about 23 months after vaccination. Source of these receptors: a man between 50 and 70 years old who received an inactivated influenza vaccine.

For this clonotype: A much larger clone differs from this one at a single base, so this may be a read error. This chain uses TRBV11-2 with TRBJ2-5; 8 nucleotides line up with TRBD2. J gave up 5 bases and V 8 bases, and 13 bases lay outside the gene matches. The CDR3 sequence is 15 residues long. Germline CDR1 SGHAT, CDR2 FQNNGV. CDR3 nucleotide sequence: TGTGCCAGCTGCGCGATCGGGGGGGCCTTGGAGACCCAGTACTTC. Protein: CASCAIGGALETQYF.

The sample holds a few counts of this clonotype. This chain links TRBV25-1 with TRBJ2-2; D is unclear. CDR1 is MGHDK and CDR2 is SYGVNS in the germline V gene. Trimming took off 1 base at V and 8 bases at J, with 8 bases between the two ends. The CDR3 has 13 amino acids. This CDR3 reads CASSELLGGELFF. CDR3 bases: TGTGCCAGCAGTGAATTGTTAGGAGGGGAGCTGTTTTTT.

This sequence joins TRBV20-1 and TRBJ2-1, with 8 nucleotides matching TRBD2. The CDR3 contains 17 residues. The germline gives CDR1 DFQATT, CDR2 SNEGSKA (reference sequence). V lost 6 bases and J lost 1; bases outside the gene matches: 14. The CDR3 here is CSAHYRSSGSSYNEQFF. Here the CDR3 DNA reads TGCAGTGCCCATTATCGGTCCAGCGGGAGTTCCTACAATGAGCAGTTCTTC.

This chain joins TRBV12-3 or TRBV12-4 and TRBJ1-1; D unclear. Trimming left V 0 bases short and J 3 bases short, with 17 bases between. This CDR3 is built from 17 residues. CDR3 nucleotides: TGTGCCAGCAGTTTAGCGCGGGTGAGGGCGGCGTACACTGAAGCTTTCTTT. This codes for CASSLARVRAAYTEAFF.